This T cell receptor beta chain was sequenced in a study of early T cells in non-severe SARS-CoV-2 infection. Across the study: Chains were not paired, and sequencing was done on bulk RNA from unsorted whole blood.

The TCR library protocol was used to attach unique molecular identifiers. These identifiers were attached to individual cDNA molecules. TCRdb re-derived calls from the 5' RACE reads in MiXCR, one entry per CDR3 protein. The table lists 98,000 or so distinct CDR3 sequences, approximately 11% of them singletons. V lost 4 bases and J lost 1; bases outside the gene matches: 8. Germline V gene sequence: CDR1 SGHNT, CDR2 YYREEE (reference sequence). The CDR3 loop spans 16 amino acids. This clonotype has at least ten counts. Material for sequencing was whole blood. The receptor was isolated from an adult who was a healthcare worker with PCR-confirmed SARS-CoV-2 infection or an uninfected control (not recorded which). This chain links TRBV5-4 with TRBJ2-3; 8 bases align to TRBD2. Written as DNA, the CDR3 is TGTGCCAGCAGCCCAAAAGGGCGGGGGGGCACAGATACGCAGTATTTT. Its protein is CASSPKGRGGTDTQYF.